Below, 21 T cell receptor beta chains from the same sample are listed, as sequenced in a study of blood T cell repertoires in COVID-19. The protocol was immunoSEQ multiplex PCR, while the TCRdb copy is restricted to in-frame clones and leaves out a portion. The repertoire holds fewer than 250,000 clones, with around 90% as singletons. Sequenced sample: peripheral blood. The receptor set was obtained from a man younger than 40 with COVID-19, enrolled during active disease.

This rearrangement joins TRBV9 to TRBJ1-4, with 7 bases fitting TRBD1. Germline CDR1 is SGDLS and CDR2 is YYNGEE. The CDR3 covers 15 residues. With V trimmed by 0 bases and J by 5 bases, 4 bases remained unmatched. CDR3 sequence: CASSVARGRNEKLFF. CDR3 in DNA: TGTGCCAGCAGCGTAGCCAGGGGGAGAAATGAAAAACTGTTTTTT.

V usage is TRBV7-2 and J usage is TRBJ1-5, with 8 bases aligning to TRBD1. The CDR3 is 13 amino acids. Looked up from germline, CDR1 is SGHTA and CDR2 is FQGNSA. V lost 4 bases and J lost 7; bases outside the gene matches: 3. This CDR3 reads CASSSQGEQPQHF. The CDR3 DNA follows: TGTGCCAGCAGCTCACAGGGGGAACAGCCCCAGCATTTT.

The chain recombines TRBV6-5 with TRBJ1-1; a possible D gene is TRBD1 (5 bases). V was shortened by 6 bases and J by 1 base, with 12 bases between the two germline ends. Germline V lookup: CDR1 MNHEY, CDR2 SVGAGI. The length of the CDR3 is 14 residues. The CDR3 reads CASRGTGENTEAFF. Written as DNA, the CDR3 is TGTGCCAGCAGGGGTACAGGAGAGAACACTGAAGCTTTCTTT.

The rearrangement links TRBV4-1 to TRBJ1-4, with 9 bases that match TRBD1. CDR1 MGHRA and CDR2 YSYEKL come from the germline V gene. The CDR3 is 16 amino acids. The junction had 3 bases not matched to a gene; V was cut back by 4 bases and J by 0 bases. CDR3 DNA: TGCGCCAGCAGCCTTAGACAGGGGGCAACTAATGAAAAACTGTTTTTT. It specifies CASSLRQGATNEKLFF.

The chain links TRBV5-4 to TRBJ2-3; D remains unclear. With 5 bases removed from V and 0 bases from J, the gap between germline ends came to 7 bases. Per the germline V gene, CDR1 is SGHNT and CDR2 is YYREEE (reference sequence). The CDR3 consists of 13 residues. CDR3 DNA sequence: TGTGCCAGCAGGCGTACTAGCACAGATACGCAGTATTTT. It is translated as CASRRTSTDTQYF.

The CDR3 DNA sequence: TGTGCCACTGGAAACAGGGAATACAACACTGAAGCTTTCTTT. It encodes CATGNREYNTEAFF. The chain joins TRBV10-3 to TRBJ1-1; D possibly corresponds to TRBD1 (6 bases). Germline CDR1 is ENHRY and CDR2 is SYGVKD. This CDR3 has 14 residues. Trimming left V 10 bases short and J 2 bases short, with 17 bases between.

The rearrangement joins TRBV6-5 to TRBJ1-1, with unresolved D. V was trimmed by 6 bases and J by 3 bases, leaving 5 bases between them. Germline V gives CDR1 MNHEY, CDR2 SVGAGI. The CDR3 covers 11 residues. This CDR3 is CASSLHTEAFF. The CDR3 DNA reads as TGTGCCAGCAGCCTACACACTGAAGCTTTCTTT.

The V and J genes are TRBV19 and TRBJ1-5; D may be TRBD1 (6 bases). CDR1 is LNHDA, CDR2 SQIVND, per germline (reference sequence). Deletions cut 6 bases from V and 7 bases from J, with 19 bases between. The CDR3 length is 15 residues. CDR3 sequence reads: CASSLRQATAQPQHF. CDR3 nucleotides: TGTGCCAGTAGCTTACGACAGGCGACGGCGCAGCCCCAGCATTTT.

The CDR3 region has the DNA TGTGCCAGCAGCAGCCCCGGGACAGTATTTGTCGAGACCCAGTACTTC. Translation: CASSSPGTVFVETQYF. This sequence joins TRBV28 and TRBJ2-5; 7 positions match TRBD1. Unmatched junction bases numbered 15, after V lost 6 bases and J lost 5 bases. This CDR3 has 16 amino acids. The germline V gene has CDR1 MDHEN and CDR2 SYDVKM.

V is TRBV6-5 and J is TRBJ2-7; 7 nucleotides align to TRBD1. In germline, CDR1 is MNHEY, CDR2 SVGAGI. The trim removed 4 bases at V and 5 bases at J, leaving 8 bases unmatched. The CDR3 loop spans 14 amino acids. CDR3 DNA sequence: TGTGCCAGCAGTTTCACAGGGGAAGGGAACGAGCAGTACTTC. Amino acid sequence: CASSFTGEGNEQYF.

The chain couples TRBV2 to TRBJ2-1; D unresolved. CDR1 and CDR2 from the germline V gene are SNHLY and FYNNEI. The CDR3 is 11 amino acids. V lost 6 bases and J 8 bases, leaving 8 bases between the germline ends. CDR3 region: CASRRMDEQFF. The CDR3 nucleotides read TGTGCCAGCAGGAGAATGGATGAGCAGTTCTTC.

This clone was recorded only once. In nucleotides, the CDR3 is TGTGCCACCCATACGACAGGGATAGTAACAGATACGCAGTATTTT. Encoded protein: CATHTTGIVTDTQYF. This chain connects TRBV15 to TRBJ2-3, with 7 bases aligning to TRBD1. CDR1 and CDR2 from the germline V gene are LNHNV and YYDKDF (reference sequence). This CDR3 contains 15 residues. J lost 3 bases, V lost 8 bases, and 11 bases had no gene match.

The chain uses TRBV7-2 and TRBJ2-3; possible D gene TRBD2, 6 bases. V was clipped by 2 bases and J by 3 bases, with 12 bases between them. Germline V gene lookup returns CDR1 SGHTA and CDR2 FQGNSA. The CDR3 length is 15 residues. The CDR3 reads CASSLQTRQTDTQYF. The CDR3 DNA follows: TGTGCCAGCAGCTTACAGACTAGGCAAACAGATACGCAGTATTTT. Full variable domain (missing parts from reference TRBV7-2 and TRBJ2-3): GAGVSQSPSNKVTEKGKDVELRCDPISGHTALYWYRQSLGQGLEFLIYFQGNSAPDKSGLPSDRFSAERTGGSVSTLTIQRTQQEDSAVYLCASSLQTRQTDTQYFGPGTRLTVL.

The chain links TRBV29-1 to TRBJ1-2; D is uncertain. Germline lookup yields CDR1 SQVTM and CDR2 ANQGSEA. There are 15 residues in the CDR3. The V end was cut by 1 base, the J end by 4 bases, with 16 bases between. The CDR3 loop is CSVEVSNIQAYGYTF. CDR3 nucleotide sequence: TGCAGCGTTGAAGTTTCGAATATTCAGGCCTATGGCTACACCTTC.

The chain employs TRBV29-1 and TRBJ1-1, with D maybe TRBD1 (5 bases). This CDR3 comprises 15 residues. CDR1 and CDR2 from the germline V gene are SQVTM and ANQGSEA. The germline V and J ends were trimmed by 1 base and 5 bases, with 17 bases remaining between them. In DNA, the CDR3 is TGCAGCGTTGAAGGACGGCAGGGCGGTTGGACTGAAGCTTTCTTT. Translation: CSVEGRQGGWTEAFF.

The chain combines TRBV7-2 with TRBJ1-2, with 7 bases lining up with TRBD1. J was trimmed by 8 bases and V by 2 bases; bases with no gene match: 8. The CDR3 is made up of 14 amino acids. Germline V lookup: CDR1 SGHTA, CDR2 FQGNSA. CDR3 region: CASSLKWDSPGYTF. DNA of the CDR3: TGTGCCAGCAGCTTAAAATGGGACAGCCCGGGCTACACCTTC.

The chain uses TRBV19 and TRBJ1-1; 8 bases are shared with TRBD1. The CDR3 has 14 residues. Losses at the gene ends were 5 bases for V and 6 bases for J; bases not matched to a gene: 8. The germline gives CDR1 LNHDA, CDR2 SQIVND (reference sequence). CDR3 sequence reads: CASSVQGALSEAFF. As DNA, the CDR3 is TGTGCCAGTAGTGTTCAGGGGGCGCTCTCTGAAGCTTTCTTT.

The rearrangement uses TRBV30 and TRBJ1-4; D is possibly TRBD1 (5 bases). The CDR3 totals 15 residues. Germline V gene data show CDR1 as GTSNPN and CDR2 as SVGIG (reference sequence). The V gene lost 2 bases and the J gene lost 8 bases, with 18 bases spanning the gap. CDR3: CAWSLGVGSVEKLFF. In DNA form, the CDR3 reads TGTGCCTGGAGTCTAGGGGTCGGGTCGGTGGAAAAACTGTTTTTT.

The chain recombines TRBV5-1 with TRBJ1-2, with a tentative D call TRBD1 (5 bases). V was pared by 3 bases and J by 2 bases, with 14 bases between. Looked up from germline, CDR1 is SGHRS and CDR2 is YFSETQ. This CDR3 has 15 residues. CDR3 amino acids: CASSSPWGGNYGYTF. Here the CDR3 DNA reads TGCGCCAGCAGCTCCCCCTGGGGGGGAAACTATGGCTACACCTTC.

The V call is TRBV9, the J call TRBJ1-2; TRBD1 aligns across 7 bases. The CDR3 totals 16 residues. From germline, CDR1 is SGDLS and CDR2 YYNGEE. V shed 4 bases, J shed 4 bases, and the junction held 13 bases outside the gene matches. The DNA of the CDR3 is TGTGCCAGCAGCTCCCCGAGGGACAGACAATTCTATGGCTACACCTTC. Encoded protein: CASSSPRDRQFYGYTF.

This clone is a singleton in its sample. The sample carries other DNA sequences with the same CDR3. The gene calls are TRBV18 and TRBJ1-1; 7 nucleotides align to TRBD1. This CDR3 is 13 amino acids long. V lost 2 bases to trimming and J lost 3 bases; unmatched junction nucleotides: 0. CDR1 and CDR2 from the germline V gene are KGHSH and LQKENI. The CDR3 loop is CASSPTGDTEAFF. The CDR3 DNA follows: TGTGCCAGCTCACCAACAGGGGACACTGAAGCTTTCTTT. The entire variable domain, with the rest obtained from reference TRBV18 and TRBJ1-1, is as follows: NAGVMQNPRHLVRRRGQEARLRCSPMKGHSHVYWYRQLPEEGLKFMVYLQKENIIDESGMPKERFSAEFPKEGPSILRIQQVVRGDSAAYFCASSPTGDTEAFFGQGTRLTVV.